This T cell receptor (beta chain) was retrieved from a study of CD8+ T cells in alopecia areata. Findings of the study overall: Normal scalp showed lower clonality than lesional scalp, especially alopecia totalis/universalis.

This clone has just a few counts. Its antigen remains unidentified. As part of sample collection, lesional scalp punch biopsies and peripheral blood were taken from alopecia areata patients. Per germline, CDR1 MGHRA and CDR2 YSYEKL. V gave up 0 bases and J gave up 0 bases, with 8 bases separating them. CDR3 length equals 15 residues. Following extraction, RNA underwent reverse transcription to cDNA, which served as the sequencing template. Assay: immunoSEQ multiplex PCR; the TCRdb copy retains only in-frame clones and omits some. The sample records about 200,000 clones, about three fifths being singletons.

The source material was CD4+ T cells sorted from blood, sampled at week 0. This clonotype was obtained from a human donor with alopecia areata. The chain joins TRBV4-1 to TRBJ1-2, with D unresolved. The CDR3 DNA is TGCGCCAGCAGCCAAGATACCAGTACTAACTATGGCTACACCTTC. Its translation: CASSQDTSTNYGYTF.